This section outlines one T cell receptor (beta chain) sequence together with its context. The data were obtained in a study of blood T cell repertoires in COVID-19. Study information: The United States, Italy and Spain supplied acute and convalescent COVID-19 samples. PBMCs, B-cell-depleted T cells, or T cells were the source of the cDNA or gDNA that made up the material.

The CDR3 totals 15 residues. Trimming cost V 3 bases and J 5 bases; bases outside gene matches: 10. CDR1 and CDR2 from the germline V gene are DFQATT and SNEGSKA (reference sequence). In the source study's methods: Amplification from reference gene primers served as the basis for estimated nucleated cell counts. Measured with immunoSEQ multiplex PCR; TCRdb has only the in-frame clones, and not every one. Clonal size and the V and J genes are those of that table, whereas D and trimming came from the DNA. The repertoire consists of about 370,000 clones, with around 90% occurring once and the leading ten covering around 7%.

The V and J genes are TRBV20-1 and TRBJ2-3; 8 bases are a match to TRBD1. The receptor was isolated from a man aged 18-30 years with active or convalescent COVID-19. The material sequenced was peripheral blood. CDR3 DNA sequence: TGCAGTGCTAGTGTTAGGGACAGGAGGAGAGATACGCAGTATTTT. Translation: CSASVRDRRRDTQYF.